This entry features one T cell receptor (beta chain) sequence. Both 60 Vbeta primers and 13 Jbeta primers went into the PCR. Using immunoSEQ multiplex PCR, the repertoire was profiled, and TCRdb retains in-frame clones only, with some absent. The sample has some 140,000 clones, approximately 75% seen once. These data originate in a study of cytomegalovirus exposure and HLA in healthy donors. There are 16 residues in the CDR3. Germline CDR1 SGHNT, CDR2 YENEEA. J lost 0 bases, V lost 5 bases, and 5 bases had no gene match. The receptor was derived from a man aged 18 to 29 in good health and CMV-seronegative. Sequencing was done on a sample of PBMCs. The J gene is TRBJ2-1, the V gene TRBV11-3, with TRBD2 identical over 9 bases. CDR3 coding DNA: TGTGCCAGCAGCAGAAGCGGGGGGAGCTCCTACAATGAGCAGTTCTTC. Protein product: CASSRSGGSSYNEQFF.